This T cell receptor beta chain was documented in a study of blood T cells in healthy people across ages. Findings of the study overall: As age increased, TCR beta diversity per million T cells fell in a roughly linear fashion.

Through a sample-barcoded 5' primer and a J-beta primer mix, a second PCR was run for roughly 6 to 11 cycles. TCRdb reprocessed the 5' RACE reads via MiXCR and lists one record per CDR3 protein. The data contain about 1.8 million distinct CDR3 sequences, around half of them singletons. CDR1 and CDR2 from the germline V gene are LGHNA and YSLEER. This CDR3 contains 14 residues. Researchers collected around 10 milliliters of peripheral blood from every single donor. Of note for this clonotype: Its antigen is unknown. A junction end diverges from the germline sequence, so it may reflect a read error.

This TCR derives from a woman in her thirties or forties in good health. The sample comprised blood. The chain joins TRBV4-3 to TRBJ2-3, with a weak D call TRBD1 (6 bases). As DNA, the CDR3 is TGCGCCAGCAGCCAAGATCCAGGGGCAGATGCGCAGTATTTT. It encodes CASSQDPGADAQYF.